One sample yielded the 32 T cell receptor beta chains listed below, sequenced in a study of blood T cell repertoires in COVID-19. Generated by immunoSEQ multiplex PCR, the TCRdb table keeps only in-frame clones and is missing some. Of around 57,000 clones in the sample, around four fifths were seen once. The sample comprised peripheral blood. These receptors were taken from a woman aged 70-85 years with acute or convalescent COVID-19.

The CDR3 DNA is TGCAGTGCTAGTGCTGGGGCGGAAAGCACAGCGACAGATACGCAGTATTTT. Its protein product is CSASAGAESTATDTQYF. The J gene is TRBJ2-3, the V gene TRBV20-1; TRBD1 is a possible D gene (5 bases). CDR1 is DFQATT and CDR2 is SNEGSKA in the germline V gene (reference sequence). The CDR3 has 17 residues. The germline V and J ends were trimmed by 3 bases and 3 bases, with 22 bases remaining between them.

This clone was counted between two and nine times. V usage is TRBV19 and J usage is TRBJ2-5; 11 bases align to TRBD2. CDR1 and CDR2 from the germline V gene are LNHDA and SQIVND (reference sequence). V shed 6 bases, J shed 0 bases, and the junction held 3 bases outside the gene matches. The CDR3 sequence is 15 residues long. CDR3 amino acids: CASSRLAGYQETQYF. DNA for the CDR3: TGTGCCAGTAGCCGACTAGCGGGGTACCAAGAGACCCAGTACTTC.

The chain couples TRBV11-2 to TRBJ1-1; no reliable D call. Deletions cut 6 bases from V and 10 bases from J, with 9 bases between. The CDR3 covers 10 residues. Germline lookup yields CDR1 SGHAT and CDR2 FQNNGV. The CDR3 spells CASRRAGAFF. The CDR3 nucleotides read TGTGCCAGCAGACGCGCGGGAGCTTTCTTT.

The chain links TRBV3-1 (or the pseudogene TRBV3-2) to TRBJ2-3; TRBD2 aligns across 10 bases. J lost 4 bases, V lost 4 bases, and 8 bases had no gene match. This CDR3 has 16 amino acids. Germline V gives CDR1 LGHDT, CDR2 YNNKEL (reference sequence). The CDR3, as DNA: TGTGCCAGCAGCCTTCTAGCGGGGGACGTTTCAGATACGCAGTATTTT. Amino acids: CASSLLAGDVSDTQYF.

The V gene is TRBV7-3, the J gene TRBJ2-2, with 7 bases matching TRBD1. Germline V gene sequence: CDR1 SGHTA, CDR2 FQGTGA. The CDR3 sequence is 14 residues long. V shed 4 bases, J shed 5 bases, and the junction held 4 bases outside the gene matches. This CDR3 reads CASSSDRLTGELFF. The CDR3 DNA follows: TGTGCCAGCAGCTCGGACAGGTTGACCGGGGAGCTGTTTTTT.

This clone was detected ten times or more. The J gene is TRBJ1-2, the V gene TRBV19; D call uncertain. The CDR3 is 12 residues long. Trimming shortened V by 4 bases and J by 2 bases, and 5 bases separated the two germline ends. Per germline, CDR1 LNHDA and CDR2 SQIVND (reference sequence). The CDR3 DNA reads TGTGCCAGTAGTACTAGAAACTATGGCTACACCTTC. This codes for CASSTRNYGYTF.

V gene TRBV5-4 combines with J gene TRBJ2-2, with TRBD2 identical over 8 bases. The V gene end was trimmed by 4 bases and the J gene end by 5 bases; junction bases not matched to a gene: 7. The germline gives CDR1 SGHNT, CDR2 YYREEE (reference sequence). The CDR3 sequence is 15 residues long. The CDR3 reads CASSAGLDGTGELFF. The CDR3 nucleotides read TGTGCCAGCAGCGCGGGACTAGATGGGACCGGGGAGCTGTTTTTT.

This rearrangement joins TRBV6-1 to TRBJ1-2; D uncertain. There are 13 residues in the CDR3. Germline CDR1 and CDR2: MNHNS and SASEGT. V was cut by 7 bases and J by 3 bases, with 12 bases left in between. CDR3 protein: CASTPQWYYGYTF. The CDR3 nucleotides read TGTGCCAGCACCCCACAGTGGTACTATGGCTACACCTTC.

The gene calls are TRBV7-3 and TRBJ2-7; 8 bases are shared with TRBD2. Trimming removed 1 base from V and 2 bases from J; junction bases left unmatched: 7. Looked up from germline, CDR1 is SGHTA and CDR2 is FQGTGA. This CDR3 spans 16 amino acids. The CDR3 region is CASSLIGGLVAYEQYF. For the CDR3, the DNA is TGTGCCAGCAGCTTAATAGGGGGACTAGTCGCCTACGAGCAGTACTTC.

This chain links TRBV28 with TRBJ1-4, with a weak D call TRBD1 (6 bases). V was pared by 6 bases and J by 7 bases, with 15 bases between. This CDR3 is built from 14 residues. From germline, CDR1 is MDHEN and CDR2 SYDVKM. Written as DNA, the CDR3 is TGTGCCAGCAGCCCTACAGGGATCGGTGAAAAACTGTTTTTT. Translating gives CASSPTGIGEKLFF.

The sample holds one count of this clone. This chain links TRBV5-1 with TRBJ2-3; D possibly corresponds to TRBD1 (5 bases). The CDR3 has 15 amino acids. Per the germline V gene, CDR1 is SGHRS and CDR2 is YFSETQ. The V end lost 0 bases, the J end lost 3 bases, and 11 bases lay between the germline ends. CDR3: CASSLEAGKTDTQYF. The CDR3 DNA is TGCGCCAGCAGCTTGGAGGCAGGGAAAACAGATACGCAGTATTTT.

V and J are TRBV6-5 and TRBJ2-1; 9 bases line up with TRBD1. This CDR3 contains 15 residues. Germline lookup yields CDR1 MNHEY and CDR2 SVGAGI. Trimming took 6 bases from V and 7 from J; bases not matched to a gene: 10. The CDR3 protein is CASRTPGTGSNEQFF. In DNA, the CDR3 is TGTGCCAGCAGGACCCCGGGGACAGGGAGTAATGAGCAGTTCTTC.

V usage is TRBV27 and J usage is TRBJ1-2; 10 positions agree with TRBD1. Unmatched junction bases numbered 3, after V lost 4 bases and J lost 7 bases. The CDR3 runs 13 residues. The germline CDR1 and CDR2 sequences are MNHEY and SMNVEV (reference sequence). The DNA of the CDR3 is TGTGCCAGCAGTTCGGGACAGGGGTCTGGCTACACCTTC. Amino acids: CASSSGQGSGYTF.

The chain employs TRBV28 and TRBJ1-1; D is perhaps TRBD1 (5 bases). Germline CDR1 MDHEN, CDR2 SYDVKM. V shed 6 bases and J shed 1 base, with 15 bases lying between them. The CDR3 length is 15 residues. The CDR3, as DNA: TGTGCCAGCAGAGCAAATGGGGCTCAGAACACTGAAGCTTTCTTT. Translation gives CASRANGAQNTEAFF.

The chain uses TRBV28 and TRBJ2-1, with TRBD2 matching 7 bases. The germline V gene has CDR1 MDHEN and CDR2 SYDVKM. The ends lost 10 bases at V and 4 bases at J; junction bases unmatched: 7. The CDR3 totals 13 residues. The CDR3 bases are TGTGCCATCCGTGAAGCGGGGTACAATGAGCAGTTCTTC. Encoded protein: CAIREAGYNEQFF. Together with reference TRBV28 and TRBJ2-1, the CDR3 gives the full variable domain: DVKVTQSSRYLVKRTGEKVFLECVQDMDHENMFWYRQDPGLGLRLIYFSYDVKMKEKGDIPEGYSVSREKKERFSLILESASTNQTSMYLCAIREAGYNEQFFGPGTRLTVL.

In DNA form, the CDR3 reads TGTGCCAGCAGTAGCGGAGGGGGCAAGTTGGTCGGCTACACCTTC. Translation: CASSSGGGKLVGYTF. This rearrangement joins TRBV28 to TRBJ1-2; 7 bases are a match to TRBD1. The CDR3 covers 15 residues. The V gene end was trimmed by 5 bases and the J gene end by 8 bases; junction bases not matched to a gene: 14. Germline values: CDR1 MDHEN, CDR2 SYDVKM.

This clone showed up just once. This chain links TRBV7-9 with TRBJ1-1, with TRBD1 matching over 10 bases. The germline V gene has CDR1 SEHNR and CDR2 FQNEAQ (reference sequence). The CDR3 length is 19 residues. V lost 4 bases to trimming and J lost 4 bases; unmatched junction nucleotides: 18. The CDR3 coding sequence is TGTGCCAGCAGCTCGGGACAGGGGAGTTTTCGCGGGCGAGGCACTGAAGCTTTCTTT. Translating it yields CASSSGQGSFRGRGTEAFF.

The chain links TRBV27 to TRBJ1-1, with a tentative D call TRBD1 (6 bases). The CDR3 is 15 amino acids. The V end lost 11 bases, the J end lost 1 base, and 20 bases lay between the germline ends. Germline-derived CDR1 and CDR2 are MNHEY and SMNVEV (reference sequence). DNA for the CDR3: TGTGCCTCCTTTGAGGGGGGGCTGCAGAACACTGAAGCTTTCTTT. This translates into CASFEGGLQNTEAFF.

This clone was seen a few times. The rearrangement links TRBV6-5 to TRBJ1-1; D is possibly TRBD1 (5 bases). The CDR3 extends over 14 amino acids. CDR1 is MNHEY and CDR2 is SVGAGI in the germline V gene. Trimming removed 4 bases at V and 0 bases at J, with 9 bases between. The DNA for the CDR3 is TGTGCCAGCAGTTCCTACAGGCTGAACACTGAAGCTTTCTTT. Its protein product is CASSSYRLNTEAFF.

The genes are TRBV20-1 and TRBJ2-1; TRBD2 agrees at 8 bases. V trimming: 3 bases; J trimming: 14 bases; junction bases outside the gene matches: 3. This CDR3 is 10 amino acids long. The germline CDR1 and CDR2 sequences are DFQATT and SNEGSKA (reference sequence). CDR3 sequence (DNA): TGCAGTGCTAGTCGAGCGGGGGAGTTCTTC. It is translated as CSASRAGEFF.

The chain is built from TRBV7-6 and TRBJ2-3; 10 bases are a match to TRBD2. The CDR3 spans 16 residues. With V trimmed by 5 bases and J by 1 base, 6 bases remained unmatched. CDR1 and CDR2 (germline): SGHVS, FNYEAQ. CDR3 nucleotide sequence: TGTGCCAGCAGCGAACAAACTAGCGGGGGCACAGATACGCAGTATTTT. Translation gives CASSEQTSGGTDTQYF.

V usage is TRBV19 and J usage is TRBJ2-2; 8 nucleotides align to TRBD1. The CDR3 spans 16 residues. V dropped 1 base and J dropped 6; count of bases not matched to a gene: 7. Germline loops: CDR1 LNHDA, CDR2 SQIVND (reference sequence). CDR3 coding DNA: TGTGCCAGTAGTATAGCGAGACAGGGGTTTCCCGGGGAGCTGTTTTTT. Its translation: CASSIARQGFPGELFF.

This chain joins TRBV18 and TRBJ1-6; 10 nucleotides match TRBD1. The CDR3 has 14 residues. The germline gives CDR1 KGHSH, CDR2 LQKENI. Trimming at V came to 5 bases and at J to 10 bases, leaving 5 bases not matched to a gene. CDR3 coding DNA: TGTGCCAGCTCAGAGGACAGGGGGTCCTCACCCCTCCACTTT. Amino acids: CASSEDRGSSPLHF.

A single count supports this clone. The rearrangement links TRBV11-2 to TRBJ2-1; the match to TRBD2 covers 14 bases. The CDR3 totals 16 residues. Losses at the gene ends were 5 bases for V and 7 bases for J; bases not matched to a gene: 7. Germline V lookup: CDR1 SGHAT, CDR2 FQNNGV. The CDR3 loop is CASSPSTSGGANEQFF. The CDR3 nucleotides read TGTGCCAGCAGCCCATCGACTAGCGGGGGGGCTAATGAGCAGTTCTTC. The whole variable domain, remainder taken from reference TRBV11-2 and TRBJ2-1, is EAGVAQSPRYKIIEKRQSVAFWCNPISGHATLYWYQQILGQGPKLLIQFQNNGVVDDSQLPKDRFSAERLKGVDSTLKIQPAKLEDSAVYLCASSPSTSGGANEQFFGPGTRLTVL.

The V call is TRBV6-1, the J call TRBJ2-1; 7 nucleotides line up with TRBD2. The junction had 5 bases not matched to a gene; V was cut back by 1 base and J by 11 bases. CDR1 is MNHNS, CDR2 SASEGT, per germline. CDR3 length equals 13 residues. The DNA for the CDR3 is TGTGCCAGCAGTGAAGTATCGGGAGGCAAGCAGTTCTTC. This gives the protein CASSEVSGGKQFF.

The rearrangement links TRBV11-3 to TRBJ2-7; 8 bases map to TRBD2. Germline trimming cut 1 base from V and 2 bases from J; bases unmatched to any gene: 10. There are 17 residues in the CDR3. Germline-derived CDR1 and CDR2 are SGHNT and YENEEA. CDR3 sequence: CASSLVFGGGRAYEQYF. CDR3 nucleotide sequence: TGTGCCAGCAGCTTAGTGTTCGGGGGGGGCAGGGCCTACGAGCAGTACTTC.

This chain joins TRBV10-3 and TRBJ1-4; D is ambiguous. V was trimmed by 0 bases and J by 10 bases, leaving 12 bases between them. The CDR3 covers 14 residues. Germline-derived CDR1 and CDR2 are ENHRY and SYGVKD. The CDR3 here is CAISESNPGGKLFF. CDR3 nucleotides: TGTGCCATCAGTGAGTCGAATCCGGGAGGAAAACTGTTTTTT.

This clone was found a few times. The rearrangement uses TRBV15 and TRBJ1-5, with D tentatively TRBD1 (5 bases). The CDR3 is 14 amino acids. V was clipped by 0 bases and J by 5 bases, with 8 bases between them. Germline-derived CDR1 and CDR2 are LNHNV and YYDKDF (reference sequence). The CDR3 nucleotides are TGTGCCACCAGCAGAGACCAGGGTTATCAGCCCCAGCATTTT. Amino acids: CATSRDQGYQPQHF.

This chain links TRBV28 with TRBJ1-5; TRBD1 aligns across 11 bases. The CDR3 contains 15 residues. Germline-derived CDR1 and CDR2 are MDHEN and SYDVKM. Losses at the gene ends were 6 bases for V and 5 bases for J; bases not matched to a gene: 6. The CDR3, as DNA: TGTGCCAGCAGACCTCGGACAGGGGGCGATCAGCCCCAGCATTTT. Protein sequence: CASRPRTGGDQPQHF. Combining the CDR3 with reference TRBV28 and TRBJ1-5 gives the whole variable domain DVKVTQSSRYLVKRTGEKVFLECVQDMDHENMFWYRQDPGLGLRLIYFSYDVKMKEKGDIPEGYSVSREKKERFSLILESASTNQTSMYLCASRPRTGGDQPQHFGDGTRLSIL.

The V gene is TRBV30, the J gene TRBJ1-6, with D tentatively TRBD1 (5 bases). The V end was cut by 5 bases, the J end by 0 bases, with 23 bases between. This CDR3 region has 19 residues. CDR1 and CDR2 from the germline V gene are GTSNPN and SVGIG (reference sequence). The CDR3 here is CAWDGVRAGFGSYNSPLHF. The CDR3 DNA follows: TGTGCCTGGGACGGAGTCAGGGCCGGATTTGGCTCCTATAATTCACCCCTCCACTTT. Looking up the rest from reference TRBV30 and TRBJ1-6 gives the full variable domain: SQTIHQWPATLVQPVGSPLSLECTVEGTSNPNLYWYRQAAGRGLQLLFYSVGIGQISSEVPQNLSASRPQDRQFILSSKKLLLSDSGFYLCAWDGVRAGFGSYNSPLHFGNGTRLTVT.

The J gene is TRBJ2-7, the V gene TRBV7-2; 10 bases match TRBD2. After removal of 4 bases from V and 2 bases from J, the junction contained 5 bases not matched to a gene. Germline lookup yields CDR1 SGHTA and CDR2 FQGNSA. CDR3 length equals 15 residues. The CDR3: CASSSDSGGTYEQYF. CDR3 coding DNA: TGTGCCAGCAGCTCCGATAGCGGGGGGACCTACGAGCAGTACTTC.

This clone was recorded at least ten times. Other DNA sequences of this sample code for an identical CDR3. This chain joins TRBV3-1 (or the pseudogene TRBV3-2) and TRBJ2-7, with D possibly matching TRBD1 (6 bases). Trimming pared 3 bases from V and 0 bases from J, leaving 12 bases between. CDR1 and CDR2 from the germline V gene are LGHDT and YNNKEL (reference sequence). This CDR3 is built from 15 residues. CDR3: CASSQGAVSSYEQYF. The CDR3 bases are TGTGCCAGCAGCCAGGGGGCCGTGAGCTCCTACGAGCAGTACTTC.